Listed below are T cell receptor beta chains from one sample, sequenced in a study of cytomegalovirus exposure and HLA in healthy donors. The method was immunoSEQ multiplex PCR; TCRdb's version includes in-frame clones alone and lacks a portion of them. The sample holds 50,000 or so clones. The sequencing sample was made of PBMCs. The origin of the receptors is a woman aged 18-35 years in good health and CMV-seronegative. CDR3s include the opening cysteine and the closing phenylalanine or tryptophan. D genes are given only for firm matches.

j_gene,d_gene,v_gene,CDR3nt,CDR3aa
TRBJ2-7,TRBD1,TRBV27,TGTGCCAGCAGCCAGACAGGGGGCTCCTACGAGCAGTACTTC,CASSQTGGSYEQYF
TRBJ2-4,TRBD2,TRBV2,TGTGCCAGCAGCCCCAGACTAGCGGGAAGGAACATTCAGTACTTC,CASSPRLAGRNIQYF
TRBJ2-7,NA,TRBV18,TGTGCCAGCTCACCCAGGGAACACTACTCCTACGAGCAGTACTTC,CASSPREHYSYEQYF
TRBJ1-5,TRBD1,TRBV5-5,TGTGCCAGCAGCTGGGGGACAGTTAGCAATCAGCCCCAGCATTTT,CASSWGTVSNQPQHF
TRBJ1-1,NA,TRBV7-9,TGTGCCAGCAGGAATGGGGGGACTGAAGCTTTCTTT,CASRNGGTEAFF
TRBJ1-4,TRBD1,TRBV28,TGTGCCAGCAGTGTCCCGGGACAGGGAGATAATGAAAAACTGTTTTTT,CASSVPGQGDNEKLFF
TRBJ1-5,NA,TRBV28,TGTGCCAGCAGTTTAGCCTACGCAGCGGACGGCAATCAGCCCCAGCATTTT,CASSLAYAADGNQPQHF
TRBJ2-1,TRBD1,TRBV18,TGTGCCAGCTCACTGACAGGGCTTGACAATGAGCAGTTCTTC,CASSLTGLDNEQFF
TRBJ2-1,NA,TRBV28,TGTGCCAGCAGTTTACCCCACAGGGAGCAGTTCTTC,CASSLPHREQFF
TRBJ2-2,NA,TRBV5-5,TGTGCCAGCAGCTTCACTTCGTATCGTCGTCCGAACACCGGGGAGCTGTTTTTT,CASSFTSYRRPNTGELFF
TRBJ2-7,TRBD1,TRBV5-1,TGCGCCAGCAGCTCAAGGACAGGGGCCTACGAGCAGTACTTC,CASSSRTGAYEQYF
TRBJ2-1,NA,TRBV5-1,TGCGCCAGCAGCCAGGTGAACAATGAGCAGTTCTTC,CASSQVNNEQFF
TRBJ2-1,TRBD2,TRBV28,TGTGCCAGCAGTCCGCCGGGACTAGCGGGAGCAAATGAGCAGTTCTTC,CASSPPGLAGANEQFF
TRBJ2-3,NA,TRBV9,TGTGCCAGCAGCGTGAGAAGCGGCCTCACAGATACGCAGTATTTT,CASSVRSGLTDTQYF
TRBJ2-7,TRBD2,TRBV7-2,TGTGCCAGCAGCTTAGGGGGGGGTAACGCCTACGAGCAGTACTTC,CASSLGGGNAYEQYF
TRBJ1-6,NA,TRBV28,TGTGCCAGCAGTCCGGCTTCCGGGAATTCACCCCTCCACTTT,CASSPASGNSPLHF
TRBJ1-1,NA,TRBV19,TGTGCCAGTAGTATGGTTCCAGGGTTAGTAGCTGAAGCTTTCTTT,CASSMVPGLVAEAFF
TRBJ1-1,NA,TRBV5-1,TGCGCCAGCAGCGTTGGACGGGGGAACACTGAAGCTTTCTTT,CASSVGRGNTEAFF
TRBJ2-7,NA,TRBV6-6,TGTGCCAGCAGTTACTCGGGGACAACTACCTCCTACGAGCAGTACTTC,CASSYSGTTTSYEQYF
TRBJ2-5,NA,TRBV11-2,TGTGCCAGCAGCTTAGGACTGGTCCAAGAGACCCAGTACTTC,CASSLGLVQETQYF
TRBJ2-3,TRBD2,TRBV4-2,TGTGCCAGCAGCCAAGAGCGGGGGGGATTTTCAGATACGCAGTATTTT,CASSQERGGFSDTQYF
TRBJ2-7,NA,TRBV5-4,TGTGCCAGCAGCTTGTTCTGGGATAGCGGACAGTACTTC,CASSLFWDSGQYF
TRBJ1-1,TRBD1,TRBV29-1,TGCAGCGTTGAGATGGGACAGGGTGTCGGTGGGGATTTCTTT,CSVEMGQGVGGDFF
TRBJ2-1,NA,TRBV30,TGTGCCTGGAGCATTTCCTACAATGAGCAGTTCTTC,CAWSISYNEQFF
TRBJ1-1,TRBD1,TRBV18,TGTGCCAGCTCACTTACTAGGGCCGGGACAGGCGCGTACCTGAACACTGAAGCTTTCTTT,CASSLTRAGTGAYLNTEAFF
TRBJ2-7,NA,TRBV28,TGTGCCAGCACCCCGGCAGTGGCAGGGCCCTACGAGCAGTACTTC,CASTPAVAGPYEQYF
TRBJ2-7,TRBD1,TRBV2,TGTGCCAGCAGCCCGACAGGGAGCGCCTACGAGCAGTACTTC,CASSPTGSAYEQYF
TRBJ2-7,NA,TRBV11-3,TGTGCCAGCAGCCCTCGAGGCAGGGGGGCCTACGAGCAGTACTTC,CASSPRGRGAYEQYF
TRBJ1-1,TRBD1,TRBV19,TGTGCCAGTATCCCGGGACAGGGGGCCACTGAAGCTTTCTTT,CASIPGQGATEAFF
TRBJ2-3,TRBD1,TRBV18,TGTGCCAGCTCACGGAACAGGGGGCTAGACACAGATACGCAGTATTTT,CASSRNRGLDTDTQYF
TRBJ2-5,NA,TRBV11-2,TGTGCCAGCAGCTTAAGTTATGGGGCGCAAGAGACCCAGTACTTC,CASSLSYGAQETQYF